One and the same sample provided the 11 T cell receptor beta chains below, sequenced in a study of human T cells and chemical hapten exposure. Time point defined: pre-sensitization, week 0. The treatment here: therapeutic diphenylcyclopropenone sensitization with weekly scalp DPC. In TCRdb, the RACE reads were re-called with MiXCR into one record per CDR3 protein. The data show around 250,000 distinct CDR3 sequences, about 9.4% seen once. Sequenced here: whole blood, sampled in connection with sensitization to the hapten diphenylcyclopropenone (DPC). The receptors here all came from a middle-aged woman with alopecia areata. Some clones in this sample may be carry-over from other donors' samples.

This clonotype has ten or more counts. V gene TRBV29-1 combines with J gene TRBJ2-2; 8 bases agree with TRBD1. Germline V gene data show CDR1 as SQVTM and CDR2 as ANQGSEA. The CDR3 covers 16 residues. V gave up 4 bases and J gave up 4 bases; unmatched junction bases: 11. CDR3 sequence: CSVGLRQGAGTGELFF. CDR3 coding DNA: TGCAGCGTTGGGTTACGGCAGGGGGCGGGCACCGGGGAGCTGTTTTTT.

The genes are TRBV5-4 and TRBJ1-2; 8 bases align to TRBD1. The V gene's germline CDR1 is SGHNT and CDR2 YYREEE (reference sequence). V was pared by 4 bases and J by 4 bases, with 12 bases of the junction left unmatched. The CDR3 is 16 amino acids. CDR3 nucleotides: TGTGCCAGCAGCCCGCGGGCAGGGGGCGATATCTATGGCTACACCTTC. Protein: CASSPRAGGDIYGYTF.

This chain joins TRBV21-1 and TRBJ1-5. TRBV21-1 is noted as a pseudogene. This CDR3 has 13 residues. The CDR3 DNA follows: TGTGCCAGCAGCAAAGGGACGGGTCAGCCCCAGCATTTT. Its translation: CASSKGTGQPQHF.

The CDR3 is CASSLGRRDTEAFF. DNA for the CDR3: TGTGCCAGCAGCTTGGGACGGCGAGACACTGAAGCTTTCTTT. This chain links TRBV5-5 with TRBJ1-1; D is uncertain. CDR3 length equals 14 residues. Germline V lookup: CDR1 SGHKS, CDR2 YYEKEE (reference sequence). The V end was cut by 0 bases, the J end by 3 bases, with 9 bases between.

This clonotype was detected many times. The genes are TRBV6-4 and TRBJ2-3; TRBD1 agrees at 8 bases. Germline assignment: CDR1 MRHNA and CDR2 SNTAGT. The CDR3 totals 13 residues. V lost 8 bases, J lost 2 bases, and 3 bases stayed unmatched. CDR3 DNA sequence: TGTGCCAGCGCGGACAGGGACACAGATACGCAGTATTTT. This gives the protein CASADRDTDTQYF.

This clonotype came up a few times. The J gene is TRBJ2-7, the V gene TRBV4-3, with 7 bases fitting TRBD2. Germline CDR1 LGHNA, CDR2 YSLEER. The junction had 2 bases not matched to a gene; V was cut back by 3 bases and J by 6 bases. The CDR3 runs to 12 residues. The CDR3 reads CASSQSGGEQYF. Here the CDR3 DNA reads TGCGCCAGCAGCCAGTCGGGGGGCGAGCAGTACTTC.

The rearrangement joins TRBV24-1 to TRBJ2-5; D tentatively reads TRBD1 or TRBD2 (5 bases each). Deletions cut 0 bases from V and 2 bases from J, with 15 bases between. The CDR3 covers 17 residues. The germline V gene has CDR1 KGHDR and CDR2 SFDVKD. The CDR3 sequence: CATSDLQPGDPQETQYF. The CDR3 DNA reads as TGTGCCACCAGTGATTTGCAACCCGGGGACCCTCAAGAGACCCAGTACTTC.

This chain connects TRBV9 to TRBJ1-1, with D possibly being TRBD1 (5 bases). There are 14 residues in the CDR3. Germline CDR1 SGDLS, CDR2 YYNGEE. V lost 1 base, J lost 1 base, and 8 bases lay in between. The CDR3 reads CASSVTTGNTEAFF. The CDR3 DNA reads TGTGCCAGCAGCGTAACTACAGGGAACACTGAAGCTTTCTTT.

The rearrangement links TRBV24-1 to TRBJ2-1; 9 positions agree with TRBD2. V lost 4 bases, J lost 3 bases, and 12 bases stayed unmatched. CDR1 and CDR2 from the germline V gene are KGHDR and SFDVKD. This CDR3 spans 18 amino acids. CDR3 region: CATSDILAGGHNYNEQFF. In DNA, the CDR3 is TGTGCCACCAGTGACATACTAGCGGGCGGACACAACTACAATGAGCAGTTCTTC.

This clonotype was seen more than once but under ten times. The genes are TRBV4-1 and TRBJ2-2; 14 bases agree with TRBD2. The germline V gene encodes CDR1 MGHRA and CDR2 YSYEKL. The CDR3 is 16 amino acids. After removal of 4 bases from V and 5 bases from J, the junction contained 3 bases not matched to a gene. Here the CDR3 reads CASSPGLAGVTGELFF. In nucleotides, the CDR3 is TGCGCCAGCAGCCCGGGACTAGCGGGAGTAACCGGGGAGCTGTTTTTT.

The genes are TRBV6-2 or TRBV6-3 and TRBJ1-2; weak D call: TRBD1 (5 bases). The germline V gene has CDR1 MNHEY and CDR2 SVGEGT. The V end was cut by 6 bases, the J end by 1 base, with 18 bases between. CDR3 size: 16 residues. The CDR3 DNA sequence: TGTGCCAGCAGGGGGACCCCAGGAGGACATAACTATGGCTACACCTTC. Translation: CASRGTPGGHNYGYTF.